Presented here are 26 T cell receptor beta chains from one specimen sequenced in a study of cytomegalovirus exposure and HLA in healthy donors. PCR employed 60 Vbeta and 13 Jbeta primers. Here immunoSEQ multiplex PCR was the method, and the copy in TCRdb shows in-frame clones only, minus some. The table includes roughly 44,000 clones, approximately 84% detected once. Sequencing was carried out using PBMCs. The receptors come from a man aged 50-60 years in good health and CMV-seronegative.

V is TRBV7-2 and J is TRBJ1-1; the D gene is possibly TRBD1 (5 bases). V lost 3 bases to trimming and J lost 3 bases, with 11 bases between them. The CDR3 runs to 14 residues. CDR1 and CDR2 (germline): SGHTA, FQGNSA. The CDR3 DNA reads TGTGCCAGCAGCTTTTCAGGGTTCGACACTGAAGCTTTCTTT. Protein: CASSFSGFDTEAFF.

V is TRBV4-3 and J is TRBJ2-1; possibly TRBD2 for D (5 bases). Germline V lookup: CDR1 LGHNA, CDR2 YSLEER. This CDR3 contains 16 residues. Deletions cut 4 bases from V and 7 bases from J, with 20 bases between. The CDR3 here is CASSPWASEGRNEQFF. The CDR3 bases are TGCGCCAGCAGCCCCTGGGCGAGCGAGGGTCGGAATGAGCAGTTCTTC.

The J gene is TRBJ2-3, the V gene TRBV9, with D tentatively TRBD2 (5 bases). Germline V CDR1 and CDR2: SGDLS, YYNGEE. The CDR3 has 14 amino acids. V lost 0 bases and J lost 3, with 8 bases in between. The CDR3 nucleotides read TGTGCCAGCAGCGTAGACGGCGGGACAGATACGCAGTATTTT. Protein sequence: CASSVDGGTDTQYF.

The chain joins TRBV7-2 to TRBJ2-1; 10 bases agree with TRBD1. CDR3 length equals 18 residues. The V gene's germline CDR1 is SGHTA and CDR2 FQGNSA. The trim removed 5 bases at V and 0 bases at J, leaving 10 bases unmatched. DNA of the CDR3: TGTGCCAGCAGCCTATGGACAGGGGGTGCCAGCTCCTACAATGAGCAGTTCTTC. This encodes CASSLWTGGASSYNEQFF.

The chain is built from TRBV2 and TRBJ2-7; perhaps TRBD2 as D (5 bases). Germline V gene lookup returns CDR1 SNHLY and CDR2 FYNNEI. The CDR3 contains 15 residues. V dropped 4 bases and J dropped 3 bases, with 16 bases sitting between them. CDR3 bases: TGTGCCAGCAGTGTCATGGACTCATCTATCTACGAGCAGTACTTC. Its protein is CASSVMDSSIYEQYF. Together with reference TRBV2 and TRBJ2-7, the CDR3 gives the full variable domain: EPEVTQTPSHQVTQMGQEVILRCVPISNHLYFYWYRQILGQKVEFLVSFYNNEISEKSEIFDDQFSVERPDGSNFTLKIRSTKLEDSAMYFCASSVMDSSIYEQYFGPGTRLTVT.

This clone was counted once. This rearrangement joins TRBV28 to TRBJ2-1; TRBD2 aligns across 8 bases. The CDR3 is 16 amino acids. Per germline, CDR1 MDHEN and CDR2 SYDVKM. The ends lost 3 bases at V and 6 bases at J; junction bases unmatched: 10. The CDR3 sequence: CASSFLLGGVVNEQFF. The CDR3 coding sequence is TGTGCCAGCAGTTTCCTCCTCGGGGGGGTGGTCAATGAGCAGTTCTTC.

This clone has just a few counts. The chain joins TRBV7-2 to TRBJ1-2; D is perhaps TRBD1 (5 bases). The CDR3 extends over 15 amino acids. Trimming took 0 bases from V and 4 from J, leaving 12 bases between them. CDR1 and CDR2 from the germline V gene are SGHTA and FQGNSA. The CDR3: CASSLARRQTYGYTF. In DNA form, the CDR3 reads TGTGCCAGCAGCTTAGCGCGAAGACAGACCTATGGCTACACCTTC.

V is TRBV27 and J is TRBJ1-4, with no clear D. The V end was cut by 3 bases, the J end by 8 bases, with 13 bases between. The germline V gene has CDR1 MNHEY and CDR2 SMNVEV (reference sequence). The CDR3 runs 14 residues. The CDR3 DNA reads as TGTGCCAGCAGTTTCAGCCAGGCGGGGGAAAAACTGTTTTTT. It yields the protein CASSFSQAGEKLFF.

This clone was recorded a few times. CDR3 sequence: CASNSLQGGHEQYF. The CDR3 nucleotides read TGTGCCAGCAATTCCCTACAGGGGGGGCACGAGCAGTACTTC. The chain combines TRBV6-5 with TRBJ2-7; tentatively, D is TRBD1 (8 bases). This CDR3 spans 14 amino acids. V lost 7 bases and J lost 5, with 18 bases in between. The V gene's germline CDR1 is MNHEY and CDR2 SVGAGI.

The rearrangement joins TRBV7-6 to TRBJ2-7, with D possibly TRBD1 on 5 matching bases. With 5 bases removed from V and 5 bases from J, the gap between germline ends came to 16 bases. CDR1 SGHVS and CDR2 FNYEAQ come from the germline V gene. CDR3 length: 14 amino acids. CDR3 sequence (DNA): TGTGCCAGCAGCCTTAGGGCAGGGAAAGACGAGCAGTACTTC. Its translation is CASSLRAGKDEQYF.

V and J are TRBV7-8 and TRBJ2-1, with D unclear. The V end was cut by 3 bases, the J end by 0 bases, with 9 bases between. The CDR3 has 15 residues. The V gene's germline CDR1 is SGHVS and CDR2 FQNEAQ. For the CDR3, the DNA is TGTGCCAGCAGCTTCGACACGAGCTCCTACAATGAGCAGTTCTTC. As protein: CASSFDTSSYNEQFF.

The CDR3 protein is CASRPPGLAASYEQYF. CDR3 nucleotide sequence: TGTGCAAGTCGCCCACCGGGACTAGCGGCTTCCTACGAGCAGTACTTC. The V gene is TRBV12-2, the J gene TRBJ2-7; the table's D call of TRBD2 was not tested on the DNA. TRBV12-2 is deemed a pseudogene. The CDR3 has 16 residues.

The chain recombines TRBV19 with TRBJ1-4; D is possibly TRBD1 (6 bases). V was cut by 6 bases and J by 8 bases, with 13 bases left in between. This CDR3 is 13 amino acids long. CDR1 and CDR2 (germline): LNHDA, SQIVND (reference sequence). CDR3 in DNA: TGTGCCAGTAGAACACAGGGTGACGAAAAACTGTTTTTT. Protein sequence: CASRTQGDEKLFF.

CDR3 sequence reads: CASSLSWGRNQPQHF. DNA of the CDR3: TGTGCCAGCAGTTTATCTTGGGGGCGCAATCAGCCCCAGCATTTT. The chain recombines TRBV27 with TRBJ1-5; possibly TRBD1 for D (6 bases). Trimming pared 0 bases from V and 2 bases from J, leaving 8 bases between. CDR1 and CDR2 (germline): MNHEY, SMNVEV (reference sequence). The CDR3 spans 15 residues.

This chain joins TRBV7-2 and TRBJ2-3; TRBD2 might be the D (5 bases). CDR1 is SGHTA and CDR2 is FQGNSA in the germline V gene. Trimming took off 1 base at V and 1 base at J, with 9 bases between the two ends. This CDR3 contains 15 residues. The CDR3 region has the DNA TGTGCCAGCAGCTTAGGAGCGGCCGGCACAGATACGCAGTATTTT. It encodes CASSLGAAGTDTQYF.

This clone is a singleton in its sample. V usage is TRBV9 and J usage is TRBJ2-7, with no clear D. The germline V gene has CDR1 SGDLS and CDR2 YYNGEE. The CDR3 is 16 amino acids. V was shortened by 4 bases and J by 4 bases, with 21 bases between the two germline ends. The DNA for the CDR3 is TGTGCCAGCAGCCCTCCTGGTGGTAGCCCCAAGTACGAGCAGTACTTC. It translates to CASSPPGGSPKYEQYF.

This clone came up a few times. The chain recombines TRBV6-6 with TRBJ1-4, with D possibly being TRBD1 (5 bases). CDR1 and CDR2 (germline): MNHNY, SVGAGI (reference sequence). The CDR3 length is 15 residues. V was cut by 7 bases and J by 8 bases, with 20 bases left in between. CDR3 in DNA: TGTGCCAGCATCGACTCGGGACTCCGCGAGGAAAAACTGTTTTTT. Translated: CASIDSGLREEKLFF.

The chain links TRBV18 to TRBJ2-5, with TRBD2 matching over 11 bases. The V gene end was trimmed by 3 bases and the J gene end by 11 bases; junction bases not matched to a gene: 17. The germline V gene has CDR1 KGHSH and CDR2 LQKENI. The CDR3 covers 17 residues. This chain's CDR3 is CASSPVVAGGTLMEQYF. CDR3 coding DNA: TGTGCCAGCTCACCGGTAGTAGCGGGAGGGACTTTAATGGAGCAGTACTTC. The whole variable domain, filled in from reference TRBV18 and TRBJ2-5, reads NAGVMQNPRHLVRRRGQEARLRCSPMKGHSHVYWYRQLPEEGLKFMVYLQKENIIDESGMPKERFSAEFPKEGPSILRIQQVVRGDSAAYFCASSPVVAGGTLMEQYFGPGTRLLVL.

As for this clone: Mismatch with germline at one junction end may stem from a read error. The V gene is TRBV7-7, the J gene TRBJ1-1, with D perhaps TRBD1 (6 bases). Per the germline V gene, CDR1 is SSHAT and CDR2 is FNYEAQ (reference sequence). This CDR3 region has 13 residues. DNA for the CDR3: TGTGCTAGCAGCTTATCCCCAGGGGCGGATGCTTTCTTT. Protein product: CASSLSPGADAFF.

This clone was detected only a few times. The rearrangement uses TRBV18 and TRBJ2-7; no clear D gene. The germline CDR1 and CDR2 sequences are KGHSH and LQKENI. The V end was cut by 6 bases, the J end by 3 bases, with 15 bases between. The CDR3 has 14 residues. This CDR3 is CASSPHPRFYEQYF. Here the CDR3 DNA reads TGTGCCAGCTCCCCTCACCCCAGATTCTACGAGCAGTACTTC.

Written as DNA, the CDR3 is TGTGCCAGCACCCCCGGAGGATCCCAGGCAGATACGCAGTATTTT. Its protein is CASTPGGSQADTQYF. The chain uses TRBV9 and TRBJ2-3; D may be TRBD2 (5 bases). V was pared by 6 bases and J by 4 bases, with 18 bases between. Looked up from germline, CDR1 is SGDLS and CDR2 is YYNGEE. The CDR3 has 15 amino acids.

CDR3 loop: CASSYDRGYEQYF. CDR3 DNA: TGTGCCAGCAGTTACGACCGGGGATACGAGCAGTACTTC. The V call is TRBV6-5, the J call TRBJ2-5, with D maybe TRBD2 (5 bases). TRBJ2-7 matches the DNA end more closely, so the J call is doubtful. CDR1 and CDR2 (germline): MNHEY, SVGAGI. CDR3 length: 13 residues.

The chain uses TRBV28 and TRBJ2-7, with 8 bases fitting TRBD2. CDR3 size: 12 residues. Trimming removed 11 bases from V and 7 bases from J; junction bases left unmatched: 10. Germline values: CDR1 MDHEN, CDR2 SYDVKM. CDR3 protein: CAARAGAREQYF. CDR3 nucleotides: TGTGCCGCAAGAGCGGGAGCGAGAGAGCAGTACTTC. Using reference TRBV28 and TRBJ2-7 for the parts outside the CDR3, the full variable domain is DVKVTQSSRYLVKRTGEKVFLECVQDMDHENMFWYRQDPGLGLRLIYFSYDVKMKEKGDIPEGYSVSREKKERFSLILESASTNQTSMYLCAARAGAREQYFGPGTRLTVT.

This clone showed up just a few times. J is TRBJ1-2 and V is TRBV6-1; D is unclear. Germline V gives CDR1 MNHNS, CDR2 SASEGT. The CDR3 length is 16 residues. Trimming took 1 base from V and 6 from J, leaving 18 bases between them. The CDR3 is CASSEDSGLLVDGYTF. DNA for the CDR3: TGTGCCAGCAGTGAAGATAGCGGCCTGCTTGTAGATGGCTACACCTTC.

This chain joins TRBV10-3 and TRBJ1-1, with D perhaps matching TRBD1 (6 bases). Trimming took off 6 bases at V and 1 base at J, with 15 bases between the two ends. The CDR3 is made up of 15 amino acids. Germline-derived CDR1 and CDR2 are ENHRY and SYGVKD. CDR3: CAIRETETGNTEAFF. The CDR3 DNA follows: TGTGCCATCAGGGAAACAGAGACAGGGAACACTGAAGCTTTCTTT.

Written as DNA, the CDR3 is TGCGCCAGCAGCCCAACAGGGGACTATGGCTACACCTTC. Translation: CASSPTGDYGYTF. The chain employs TRBV4-3 and TRBJ1-2, with 7 bases matching TRBD1. CDR3 length: 13 amino acids. Germline V gives CDR1 LGHNA, CDR2 YSLEER. V shed 4 bases, J shed 3 bases, and the junction held 2 bases outside the gene matches.